These 31 T cell receptor beta chains share one sample of origin, sequenced in a study of T-cell reconstitution after alpha-beta-depleted transplantation in children. This sample's TCRbeta library carried unique molecular identifier barcodes. Using its own MiXCR run on the PCR reads, TCRdb lists one record per CDR3 protein. The sample consists of 44,000 or so distinct CDR3 sequences, approximately 9.2% of them appearing once. This sample comprised PBMCs, mostly from graft donor cells, obtained 60 days after TCRalphabeta/CD19-depleted stem cell transplant. All receptors come from a male patient between 2 and 15 years old who had a stem cell transplant for chronic granulomatous disease, so the T cells may come from the graft donor.

This clonotype was seen a handful of times. V gene TRBV30 combines with J gene TRBJ2-3, with D possibly being TRBD2 (5 bases). V lost 2 bases and J 2 bases, leaving 14 bases between the germline ends. The V gene's germline CDR1 is GTSNPN and CDR2 SVGIG (reference sequence). This CDR3 comprises 15 residues. The CDR3 protein is CAWSQGGQDTDTQYF. DNA of the CDR3: TGTGCCTGGAGTCAAGGAGGTCAAGACACAGATACGCAGTATTTT.

A remark on this clonotype: Given a much more abundant clone one base away, this may be a read error. The CDR3 DNA sequence: TGTGCCAGCAGCGTTCGGGCGATAAACACTGAAGCTTTCTTT. Translating it yields CASSVRAINTEAFF. V and J are TRBV9 and TRBJ1-1; D unresolved. Germline V gene data show CDR1 as SGDLS and CDR2 as YYNGEE. With 2 bases removed from V and 2 bases from J, the gap between germline ends came to 10 bases. The CDR3 is made up of 14 amino acids.

This clonotype was observed a handful of times. The chain is built from TRBV6-2 or TRBV6-3 and TRBJ2-1; D call uncertain. CDR1 MNHEY and CDR2 SVGEGT come from the germline V gene. Trimming removed 4 bases at V and 2 bases at J, with 18 bases between. The CDR3 sequence is 17 residues long. The CDR3 sequence is CASSFYAPHQTYNEQFF. For the CDR3, the DNA is TGTGCCAGCAGTTTTTATGCGCCCCATCAAACCTACAATGAGCAGTTCTTC.

This clonotype occurred many times. V and J are TRBV7-3 and TRBJ2-7, with TRBD2 as a possible D gene (6 bases). CDR3 length: 14 amino acids. Germline loops: CDR1 SGHTA, CDR2 FQGTGA. V lost 3 bases to trimming and J lost 2 bases, with 11 bases between them. The CDR3 DNA follows: TGTGCCAGCAGCTTGGGACCGGGGGCCTACGAGCAGTACTTC. Protein sequence: CASSLGPGAYEQYF.

This clonotype was observed at least ten times. The chain uses TRBV5-1 and TRBJ2-1; 14 positions agree with TRBD2. The CDR3 sequence is 17 residues long. CDR1 is SGHRS and CDR2 is YFSETQ in the germline V gene. J gave up 7 bases and V 7 bases, and 13 bases lay outside the gene matches. DNA for the CDR3: TGCGCCAGCGTACCGGGACTAGCGGGAGAAGGTGGAAATGAGCAGTTCTTC. Translating it yields CASVPGLAGEGGNEQFF.

This clonotype was seen ten or more times. A read error may produce the germline difference seen at one junction end. The chain uses TRBV9 and TRBJ2-7, with TRBD1 matching over 7 bases. CDR3 length: 10 amino acids. Germline values: CDR1 SGDLS, CDR2 YYNGEE. CDR3 in amino acids: CASSETGSPF. The CDR3 DNA reads as TGTGCCAGCAGCGAGACAGGGTCCCCCTTC. The variable domain in full, completed from reference TRBV9 and TRBJ2-7, reads DSGVTQTPKHLITATGQRVTLRCSPRSGDLSVYWYQQSLDQGLQFLIQYYNGEERAKGNILERFSAQQFPDLHSELNLSSLELGDSALYFCASSETGSPFGPGTRLTVT.

J is TRBJ2-1 and V is TRBV20-1; no firm D call. The length of the CDR3 is 13 residues. From germline, CDR1 is DFQATT and CDR2 SNEGSKA (reference sequence). V was pared by 0 bases and J by 12 bases, with 15 bases between. CDR3 residues: CSARDRGSHGQFF. The CDR3 region has the DNA TGCAGTGCTAGAGATCGTGGTAGCCATGGGCAGTTCTTC.

The sample holds many counts of this clonotype. The chain employs TRBV11-1 and TRBJ2-7; 13 bases agree with TRBD2. J gave up 3 bases and V 1 base, and 9 bases lay outside the gene matches. Germline V lookup: CDR1 SGHAT, CDR2 FQDESV (reference sequence). The CDR3 has 18 amino acids. As DNA, the CDR3 is TGTGCCAGCAGCTTAGTAGTTCCGGGACTAGCGGGAATCTACGAGCAGTACTTC. Translating gives CASSLVVPGLAGIYEQYF. Looking up the rest from reference TRBV11-1 and TRBJ2-7 gives the full variable domain: EAEVAQSPRYKITEKSQAVAFWCDPISGHATLYWYRQILGQGPELLVQFQDESVVDDSQLPKDRFSAERLKGVDSTLKIQPAELGDSAMYLCASSLVVPGLAGIYEQYFGPGTRLTVT.

This clonotype was recorded many times. The V and J genes are TRBV12-3 or TRBV12-4 and TRBJ2-7; TRBD2 agrees at 10 bases. This CDR3 is 15 amino acids long. The V and J ends lost 7 bases and 2 bases, in that order; junction bases with no gene match: 8. CDR3: CASTLAGGSPYEQYF. CDR3 DNA: TGTGCCAGCACCTTAGCGGGAGGATCACCCTACGAGCAGTACTTC.

At least ten counts were recorded for this clonotype. The rearrangement uses TRBV5-1 and TRBJ2-7; TRBD1 is a possible D gene (5 bases). The CDR3 contains 16 residues. Germline assignment: CDR1 SGHRS and CDR2 YFSETQ. V dropped 1 base and J dropped 0 bases, with 14 bases sitting between them. CDR3 loop: CASSLTVDRSSYEQYF. The CDR3 DNA is TGCGCCAGCAGCTTGACTGTTGACAGATCCTCCTACGAGCAGTACTTC.

This clonotype was observed many times. CDR3 nucleotide sequence: TGCGCCAGCAGCTTGGCTGGGGGTGCAGAGACCCAGTACTTC. Translating gives CASSLAGGAETQYF. The chain combines TRBV5-1 with TRBJ2-5; either TRBD1 or TRBD2 may fit D (5 bases each). The CDR3 totals 14 residues. CDR1 is SGHRS, CDR2 YFSETQ, per germline. V was shortened by 0 bases and J by 4 bases, with 10 bases between the two germline ends. The variable domain in full, with the rest retrieved from reference TRBV5-1 and TRBJ2-5, is KAGVTQTPRYLIKTRGQQVTLSCSPISGHRSVSWYQQTPGQGLQFLFEYFSETQRNKGNFPGRFSGRQFSNSRSEMNVSTLELGDSALYLCASSLAGGAETQYFGPGTRLLVL.

Many counts were recorded for this clonotype. The rearrangement joins TRBV5-1 to TRBJ1-1, with D possibly TRBD1 on 6 matching bases. This CDR3 region has 15 residues. Between the trimmed V and J ends, which lost 6 bases and 1 base, there was a span of 16 bases. In germline, CDR1 is SGHRS, CDR2 YFSETQ. The CDR3 here is CASTPGGGRNTEAFF. DNA for the CDR3: TGCGCCAGCACCCCTGGGGGGGGCAGGAACACTGAAGCTTTCTTT.

This clonotype was counted ten times or more. This sequence joins TRBV4-3 and TRBJ2-3; perhaps TRBD2 as D (5 bases). Trimming took 0 bases from V and 1 from J, leaving 8 bases between them. This CDR3 contains 15 residues. Germline lookup yields CDR1 LGHNA and CDR2 YSLEER. CDR3 loop: CASSQDERGTDTQYF. The CDR3 DNA reads as TGCGCCAGCAGCCAAGATGAGAGGGGCACAGATACGCAGTATTTT.

The gene calls are TRBV2 and TRBJ1-5; TRBD1 matches 7 bases. The CDR3 covers 16 residues. After removal of 4 bases from V and 4 bases from J, the junction contained 10 bases not matched to a gene. CDR1 and CDR2 from the germline V gene are SNHLY and FYNNEI. For the CDR3, the DNA is TGTGCCAGCAGTGTACCGGGACAGCTGACGAATCAGCCCCAGCATTTT. It encodes CASSVPGQLTNQPQHF.

This clonotype appeared many times. The V and J genes are TRBV5-5 and TRBJ1-5; D is undetermined. The CDR3 totals 16 residues. Germline V gene sequence: CDR1 SGHKS, CDR2 YYEKEE (reference sequence). V gave up 1 base and J gave up 0 bases, with 11 bases separating them. This CDR3 reads CASSLSGGNSNQPQHF. The CDR3 DNA reads TGTGCCAGCAGCTTGTCGGGCGGAAATAGCAATCAGCCCCAGCATTTT.

In its sample, this clonotype was seen many times. The chain has TRBV2 and TRBJ2-1; D gene uncertain. The germline V gene has CDR1 SNHLY and CDR2 FYNNEI. Trimming left V 3 bases short and J 7 bases short, with 10 bases between. There are 13 residues in the CDR3. This CDR3 is CASSDLGINEQFF. The CDR3 DNA sequence: TGTGCCAGCAGTGACTTGGGGATAAATGAGCAGTTCTTC.

The V gene is TRBV18, the J gene TRBJ2-6, with D unresolved. Germline V gives CDR1 KGHSH, CDR2 LQKENI. CDR3 size: 15 residues. The germline V and J ends were trimmed by 6 bases and 4 bases, with 13 bases remaining between them. CDR3 amino acids: CASSLVRTGANVLTF. CDR3 in DNA: TGTGCCAGCTCCCTGGTTCGAACGGGGGCCAACGTCCTGACTTTC. Filled out from reference TRBV18 and TRBJ2-6, the complete variable domain reads NAGVMQNPRHLVRRRGQEARLRCSPMKGHSHVYWYRQLPEEGLKFMVYLQKENIIDESGMPKERFSAEFPKEGPSILRIQQVVRGDSAAYFCASSLVRTGANVLTFGAGSRLTVL.

V gene TRBV5-5 combines with J gene TRBJ1-1, with TRBD1 matching 7 bases. V lost 4 bases and J lost 1; bases outside the gene matches: 7. CDR3 length equals 15 residues. Germline V gene lookup returns CDR1 SGHKS and CDR2 YYEKEE (reference sequence). The CDR3: CASSAYRGGNTEAFF. The CDR3 DNA follows: TGTGCCAGCAGCGCTTACAGGGGAGGGAACACTGAAGCTTTCTTT. Full variable domain (missing parts from reference TRBV5-5 and TRBJ1-1): DAGVTQSPTHLIKTRGQQVTLRCSPISGHKSVSWYQQVLGQGPQFIFQYYEKEERGRGNFPDRFSARQFPNYSSELNVNALLLGDSALYLCASSAYRGGNTEAFFGQGTRLTVV.

This clonotype was picked up a small number of times. The chain couples TRBV12-3 or TRBV12-4 to TRBJ2-7; 10 bases align to TRBD2. This CDR3 is 16 amino acids long. The ends lost 3 bases at V and 5 bases at J; junction bases unmatched: 10. The CDR3 sequence is CASSLGAGGARDEQYF. In nucleotides, the CDR3 is TGTGCCAGCAGTTTGGGAGCGGGAGGGGCTCGAGACGAGCAGTACTTC.

Ten or more counts support this clonotype. The V gene is TRBV11-2, the J gene TRBJ2-7; TRBD2 matches at 7 bases. With V trimmed by 2 bases and J by 2 bases, 6 bases remained unmatched. Germline V gene sequence: CDR1 SGHAT, CDR2 FQNNGV. The CDR3 has 15 amino acids. CDR3 bases: TGTGCCAGCAGCTTATCTCTAGCGGCTCCCTACGAGCAGTACTTC. Amino acids: CASSLSLAAPYEQYF.

This clonotype was seen many times. The CDR3 spells CASSLTSGKGEQFF. The CDR3 DNA reads TGTGCCAGCAGCTTGACTAGCGGGAAGGGTGAGCAGTTCTTC. J is TRBJ2-1 and V is TRBV7-2; 11 bases map to TRBD2. J was trimmed by 9 bases and V by 3 bases; bases with no gene match: 4. CDR3 length: 14 residues. Germline V gene data show CDR1 as SGHTA and CDR2 as FQGNSA.

This clonotype was recorded at least ten times. The V call is TRBV2, the J call TRBJ2-2, with D tentatively TRBD2 (6 bases). The CDR3 is 15 amino acids. Between the trimmed V and J ends, which lost 4 bases and 6 bases, there was a span of 15 bases. The germline gives CDR1 SNHLY, CDR2 FYNNEI. As DNA, the CDR3 is TGTGCCAGCAGTGGGAGGAGGGCCTCCGCCGGGGAGCTGTTTTTT. Translated: CASSGRRASAGELFF.

This clonotype was found many times. The CDR3 reads CASSRGYEQYF. The CDR3, as DNA: TGTGCCAGCAGCCGCGGGTACGAGCAGTACTTC. This chain uses TRBV11-2 with TRBJ2-7; D possibly corresponds to TRBD2 (5 bases). V was pared by 5 bases and J by 4 bases, with 6 bases between. The CDR3 runs to 11 residues. Germline V gene lookup returns CDR1 SGHAT and CDR2 FQNNGV.

This clonotype appeared many times. The V and J genes are TRBV6-2 or TRBV6-3 and TRBJ2-5, with D possibly TRBD1 on 6 matching bases. V was clipped by 4 bases and J by 4 bases, with 10 bases between them. CDR3 size: 13 residues. Per the germline V gene, CDR1 is MNHEY and CDR2 is SVGEGT. The CDR3 loop reads CASSFSRGETQYF. The CDR3 nucleotides are TGTGCCAGCAGTTTTAGCAGGGGAGAGACCCAGTACTTC.

CDR3 coding DNA: TGTGCCAGCAGTGTAGGGACGGAAAATCAGCCCCAGCATTTT. Translating gives CASSVGTENQPQHF. V gene TRBV6-1 combines with J gene TRBJ1-5; a weak D match, TRBD1 (5 bases). CDR1 is MNHNS and CDR2 is SASEGT in the germline V gene. The CDR3 is 14 amino acids. With 4 bases removed from V and 4 bases from J, the gap between germline ends came to 11 bases.

This clonotype was observed at least ten times. The genes are TRBV24-1 and TRBJ1-1; no definite D call. Germline CDR1 KGHDR, CDR2 SFDVKD. This CDR3 is 13 amino acids long. The ends were cut back, 6 bases at V and 4 bases at J, with 11 bases in the middle. CDR3 sequence: CATSQDAVTEAFF. For the CDR3, the DNA is TGTGCCACCAGTCAGGACGCCGTCACTGAAGCTTTCTTT.

V usage is TRBV24-1 and J usage is TRBJ2-6; D is unclear. This CDR3 comprises 16 residues. V gave up 4 bases and J gave up 0 bases, with 9 bases separating them. The V gene's germline CDR1 is KGHDR and CDR2 SFDVKD. The DNA for the CDR3 is TGTGCCACCAGTGACCCCACACGCTCTGGGGCCAACGTCCTGACTTTC. This codes for CATSDPTRSGANVLTF.

In this sample, this clonotype turned up many times. The chain employs TRBV2 and TRBJ2-7; maybe TRBD2 (6 bases). Germline V gene lookup returns CDR1 SNHLY and CDR2 FYNNEI. Trimming left V 6 bases short and J 5 bases short, with 17 bases between. The CDR3 extends over 14 amino acids. CDR3 sequence reads: CASRYGGPRDEQYF. The CDR3 nucleotides read TGTGCCAGCAGATACGGAGGGCCTAGGGACGAGCAGTACTTC.

Concerning this clonotype: This may stem from a read error, because a much larger clone lies one nucleotide away. The chain carries TRBV11-2 and TRBJ2-7; D is ambiguous. Germline V lookup: CDR1 SGHAT, CDR2 FQNNGV. This CDR3 region has 16 residues. The CDR3: CTSSLGAPGRTYEQYF. The CDR3 nucleotides are TGTACCAGCAGCTTAGGAGCCCCGGGTCGGACCTACGAGCAGTACTTC. The full variable domain, rest sourced from reference TRBV11-2 and TRBJ2-7, is EAGVAQSPRYKIIEKRQSVAFWCNPISGHATLYWYQQILGQGPKLLIQFQNNGVVDDSQLPKDRFSAERLKGVDSTLKIQPAKLEDSAVYLCTSSLGAPGRTYEQYFGPGTRLTVT.

Points on this clonotype: Possible read error: a much larger clone is one base away. The CDR3 DNA is TGTGCCAGCAGCTTAACGGGGAATATTTTGGGGGGGCTGTTTTTT. Amino acid sequence: CASSLTGNILGGLFF. The V and J genes are TRBV7-3 and TRBJ2-2; possibly TRBD2 for D (6 bases). The length of the CDR3 is 15 residues. Germline CDR1 is SGHTA and CDR2 is FQGTGA. Full variable domain (outside the CDR3, taken from reference TRBV7-3 and TRBJ2-2): GAGVSQTPSNKVTEKGKYVELRCDPISGHTALYWYRQSLGQGPEFLIYFQGTGAADDSGLPNDRFFAVRPEGSVSTLKIQRTERGDSAVYLCASSLTGNILGGLFFGEGSRLTVL.

This clonotype was counted at least ten times. The chain links TRBV14 to TRBJ2-3, with D perhaps being TRBD1 or TRBD2 (6 bases each). V gave up 1 base and J gave up 5 bases, with 13 bases separating them. Germline CDR1 and CDR2: SGHDN and FVKESK. The CDR3 runs 15 residues. The CDR3 nucleotides read TGTGCCAGCAGCCAAGCTGCAGGGGAGGAAGATACGCAGTATTTT. Its protein is CASSQAAGEEDTQYF. The variable domain in full, completed from reference TRBV14 and TRBJ2-3, reads EAGVTQFPSHSVIEKGQTVTLRCDPISGHDNLYWYRRVMGKEIKFLLHFVKESKQDESGMPNNRFLAERTGGTYSTLKVQPAELEDSGVYFCASSQAAGEEDTQYFGPGTRLTVL.